A single sample is the source of the 23 T cell receptor beta chains below, sequenced in a study of blood T cell repertoires in COVID-19. Generated by immunoSEQ multiplex PCR, the TCRdb table keeps only in-frame clones and is missing some. This table holds about 350,000 clones, approximately 86% found once. The sample was peripheral blood. These receptors came from a woman aged 55 to 70 with COVID-19, enrolled during active disease.

The CDR3, as DNA: TGTGCCAGTAGCGATCAGGGGGACTATGGCTACACCTTC. It yields the protein CASSDQGDYGYTF. The chain links TRBV19 to TRBJ1-2, with TRBD1 matching over 7 bases. The CDR3 consists of 13 residues. The V segment lost 6 bases and the J segment 3 bases; nucleotides outside the gene matches: 4. Looked up from germline, CDR1 is LNHDA and CDR2 is SQIVND (reference sequence).

The chain recombines TRBV10-2 with TRBJ2-2; 8 bases align to TRBD2. J was trimmed by 3 bases and V by 6 bases; bases with no gene match: 3. This CDR3 region has 14 residues. Germline values: CDR1 WSHSY, CDR2 SAAADI. In DNA form, the CDR3 reads TGCGCCAGCAGGGACGGGGGGGACACCGGGGAGCTGTTTTTT. Amino acid sequence: CASRDGGDTGELFF.

V gene TRBV6-2 or TRBV6-3 combines with J gene TRBJ2-5; 16 bases align to TRBD2. V gave up 6 bases and J gave up 4 bases; unmatched junction bases: 11. The length of the CDR3 is 18 residues. The germline V gene encodes CDR1 MNHEY and CDR2 SVGEGT. CDR3 loop: CASSRQPGLAGGSETQYF. The CDR3 DNA is TGTGCCAGCAGCCGTCAACCGGGACTAGCGGGGGGGTCAGAGACCCAGTACTTC.

DNA for the CDR3: TGCGCCAGCAGTCAATCGTCAGGGAATGAGACCCAGTACTTC. This encodes CASSQSSGNETQYF. The V and J genes are TRBV23-1 and TRBJ2-5; a weak D match, TRBD1 (5 bases). TRBV23-1 is treated as an ORF (open reading frame) with a function not yet certain. The CDR3 is made up of 14 amino acids. V lost 0 bases and J lost 5, with 10 bases in between.

The V gene is TRBV25-1, the J gene TRBJ2-5; 10 positions agree with TRBD1. The CDR3 is 15 residues long. V shed 8 bases, J shed 5 bases, and the junction held 11 bases outside the gene matches. Germline values: CDR1 MGHDK, CDR2 SYGVNS. The CDR3: CASEQRGTGVETQYF. The CDR3 region has the DNA TGTGCCAGCGAGCAGAGGGGGACAGGGGTGGAGACCCAGTACTTC.

This clone was detected once. This chain connects TRBV3-1 (or the pseudogene TRBV3-2) to TRBJ2-3; D is uncertain. V was shortened by 2 bases and J by 2 bases, with 5 bases between the two germline ends. This CDR3 has 13 residues. Germline-derived CDR1 and CDR2 are LGHDT and YNNKEL (reference sequence). Here the CDR3 reads CASSQPVTDTQYF. DNA of the CDR3: TGTGCCAGCAGCCAACCGGTCACAGATACGCAGTATTTT.

The rearrangement uses TRBV2 and TRBJ1-6; maybe TRBD1 (6 bases). The CDR3 covers 14 residues. Per the germline V gene, CDR1 is SNHLY and CDR2 is FYNNEI. Trimming removed 1 base at V and 9 bases at J, with 10 bases between. The CDR3 protein is CASSEGGQTSPLHF. Here the CDR3 DNA reads TGTGCCAGCAGTGAAGGGGGACAAACTTCACCCCTCCACTTT.

This chain joins TRBV28 and TRBJ1-2; 8 bases line up with TRBD1. J gave up 4 bases and V 6 bases, and 7 bases lay outside the gene matches. The germline V gene has CDR1 MDHEN and CDR2 SYDVKM. This CDR3 has 14 residues. The DNA of the CDR3 is TGTGCCAGCAGACGAGACAGGGGCGGCTATGGCTACACCTTC. Protein: CASRRDRGGYGYTF.

The J gene is TRBJ2-3, the V gene TRBV13, with a possible D match to TRBD2 (7 bases). Trimming shortened V by 3 bases and J by 0 bases, and 10 bases separated the two germline ends. Germline V gene data show CDR1 as PRHDT and CDR2 as FYEKMQ (reference sequence). This CDR3 comprises 15 residues. CDR3 loop: CASSLGGLSTDTQYF. CDR3 sequence (DNA): TGTGCCAGCAGCTTGGGGGGGCTCAGCACAGATACGCAGTATTTT.

The rearrangement joins TRBV5-1 to TRBJ2-7; 7 bases agree with TRBD1. After removal of 4 bases from V and 1 base from J, the junction contained 14 bases not matched to a gene. Germline V gives CDR1 SGHRS, CDR2 YFSETQ. The CDR3 is 17 residues long. The DNA for the CDR3 is TGCGCCAGCAGCCCCGGACCTCCCGGGACAGCTTCCTACGAGCAGTACTTC. Encoded protein: CASSPGPPGTASYEQYF. Using reference TRBV5-1 and TRBJ2-7 for the parts outside the CDR3, the full variable domain is KAGVTQTPRYLIKTRGQQVTLSCSPISGHRSVSWYQQTPGQGLQFLFEYFSETQRNKGNFPGRFSGRQFSNSRSEMNVSTLELGDSALYLCASSPGPPGTASYEQYFGPGTRLTVT.

V usage is TRBV7-2 and J usage is TRBJ2-5; D call uncertain. Per the germline V gene, CDR1 is SGHTA and CDR2 is FQGNSA. This CDR3 region has 13 residues. The V and J ends lost 3 bases and 5 bases respectively, with 10 bases between them. Written as DNA, the CDR3 is TGTGCCAGCAGCTTGTTTTCGGAGGAGACCCAGTACTTC. This translates into CASSLFSEETQYF.

This clone was seen only once. This chain joins TRBV3-1 (or the pseudogene TRBV3-2) and TRBJ2-5, with TRBD2 as a possible D gene (6 bases). Per the germline V gene, CDR1 is LGHDT and CDR2 is YNNKEL (reference sequence). CDR3 length: 14 amino acids. The germline V and J ends were trimmed by 4 bases and 1 base, with 10 bases remaining between them. The CDR3 DNA is TGTGCCAGCAGCCCGCACGGGGGCCAAGAGACCCAGTACTTC. Encoded protein: CASSPHGGQETQYF.

The V and J genes are TRBV18 and TRBJ1-2; no firm D call. Germline CDR1 reads KGHSH; CDR2 reads LQKENI. V lost 4 bases, J lost 4 bases, and 10 bases lay in between. CDR3 length: 13 residues. Here the CDR3 DNA reads TGTGCCAGCTCACAAGCCGGGTCCTATGGCTACACCTTC. Protein product: CASSQAGSYGYTF. Together with reference TRBV18 and TRBJ1-2, the CDR3 gives the full variable domain: NAGVMQNPRHLVRRRGQEARLRCSPMKGHSHVYWYRQLPEEGLKFMVYLQKENIIDESGMPKERFSAEFPKEGPSILRIQQVVRGDSAAYFCASSQAGSYGYTFGSGTRLTVV.

This chain connects TRBV6-5 to TRBJ2-7; possibly TRBD2 for D (6 bases). Germline CDR1 and CDR2: MNHEY and SVGAGI. V lost 1 base and J lost 0, with 10 bases in between. The CDR3 is made up of 15 amino acids. CDR3 coding DNA: TGTGCCAGCAGTTACTTAGCGGAGAGCTCCTACGAGCAGTACTTC. Residues: CASSYLAESSYEQYF.

The genes are TRBV5-4 and TRBJ2-4; 10 positions agree with TRBD1. The CDR3 is made up of 17 amino acids. With V trimmed by 4 bases and J by 0 bases, 7 bases remained unmatched. Germline V gene lookup returns CDR1 SGHNT and CDR2 YYREEE (reference sequence). The CDR3 protein is CASSAPGQGIAKNIQYF. In DNA form, the CDR3 reads TGTGCCAGCAGCGCACCGGGACAGGGGATAGCCAAAAACATTCAGTACTTC.

The genes are TRBV5-1 and TRBJ1-3; 8 bases agree with TRBD1. The CDR3 has 16 residues. The V segment lost 2 bases and the J segment 4 bases; nucleotides outside the gene matches: 8. Germline assignment: CDR1 SGHRS and CDR2 YFSETQ. CDR3 residues: CASSFLGQGGGNTIYF. CDR3 DNA sequence: TGCGCCAGCAGCTTTCTAGGACAGGGTGGAGGAAACACCATATATTTT.

The genes are TRBV12-5 and TRBJ1-1, with D perhaps TRBD1 (5 bases). V was shortened by 1 base and J by 3 bases, with 12 bases between the two germline ends. The CDR3 spans 15 residues. Germline V lookup: CDR1 LGHNT, CDR2 FRNRAP. For the CDR3, the DNA is TGTGCTAGTGGTTTGGGGGGAGGGGTCTACACTGAAGCTTTCTTT. Translation: CASGLGGGVYTEAFF.

The chain is built from TRBV18 and TRBJ1-1, with D tentatively TRBD1 (5 bases). CDR1 KGHSH and CDR2 LQKENI come from the germline V gene. Trimming removed 3 bases at V and 3 bases at J, with 11 bases between. This CDR3 contains 14 residues. The CDR3 nucleotides read TGTGCCAGCTCACCTGTAGAAGGGGACACTGAAGCTTTCTTT. Its protein product is CASSPVEGDTEAFF.

V usage is TRBV6-1 and J usage is TRBJ1-1; D is ambiguous. The germline V gene encodes CDR1 MNHNS and CDR2 SASEGT. The CDR3 runs to 19 residues. V was clipped by 0 bases and J by 0 bases, with 20 bases between them. CDR3 DNA: TGTGCCAGCAGTGAAGCCTACCTTAGGACTGGAAGAATGAACACTGAAGCTTTCTTT. This encodes CASSEAYLRTGRMNTEAFF.

The J gene is TRBJ1-6, the V gene TRBV6-1; D unclear. This CDR3 region has 18 residues. In germline, CDR1 is MNHNS, CDR2 SASEGT. Trimming pared 4 bases from V and 0 bases from J, leaving 16 bases between. CDR3 amino acids: CASSVYAPSSSYNSPLHF. The CDR3 DNA is TGTGCCAGCAGTGTCTATGCACCGTCGAGCTCCTATAATTCACCCCTCCACTTT.

The V gene is TRBV10-2, the J gene TRBJ1-4, with 8 bases matching TRBD1. V dropped 4 bases and J dropped 7; count of bases not matched to a gene: 2. In germline, CDR1 is WSHSY, CDR2 SAAADI. CDR3 length equals 13 residues. The CDR3 nucleotides read TGCGCCAGCAGTGCAGGGGGCGGTGAAAAACTGTTTTTT. Translated: CASSAGGGEKLFF.

V is TRBV7-8 and J is TRBJ1-6; no firm D call. The CDR3 length is 14 residues. V was clipped by 1 base and J by 8 bases, with 9 bases between them. Germline assignment: CDR1 SGHVS and CDR2 FQNEAQ. CDR3 in DNA: TGTGCCAGCAGCTTAGAACAGAACTATTCACCCCTCCACTTT. Its translation: CASSLEQNYSPLHF.

The V call is TRBV27, the J call TRBJ1-6; no reliable D call. The V and J ends lost 1 base and 0 bases respectively, with 7 bases between them. Germline V gene sequence: CDR1 MNHEY, CDR2 SMNVEV (reference sequence). The CDR3 spans 16 residues. CDR3 residues: CASSLYGSSYNSPLHF. The DNA of the CDR3 is TGTGCCAGCAGTTTATACGGGAGCTCCTATAATTCACCCCTCCACTTT.